One and the same sample provided the 26 T cell receptor beta chains below, sequenced in a study of T-cell memory formation after mild COVID-19. Via MiXCR, TCRdb re-called the 5' RACE reads, giving one row per CDR3 protein. The sample consists of 190,000 or so distinct CDR3 sequences, about 10% of them appearing once. The sample comprised PBMCs or a T cell subset sorted from them (not recorded which). Every receptor here comes from a man younger than 30 who had mild COVID-19 (a few samples of this study predate the infection). Cell type and time point are not known.

This clonotype was seen at least ten times. This sequence joins TRBV12-3 or TRBV12-4 and TRBJ1-1; D unclear. The CDR3 runs 13 residues. Trimming left V 3 bases short and J 6 bases short, with 11 bases between. The CDR3 sequence is CASSFRLNPEAFF. In DNA form, the CDR3 reads TGTGCCAGCAGTTTCAGGTTGAATCCTGAAGCTTTCTTT.

V gene TRBV28 combines with J gene TRBJ1-1, with D hard to call. In germline, CDR1 is MDHEN, CDR2 SYDVKM. V lost 5 bases to trimming and J lost 5 bases, with 18 bases between them. This CDR3 has 15 amino acids. This chain's CDR3 is CASSPRPVGRTEAFF. Written as DNA, the CDR3 is TGTGCCAGCAGTCCTCGCCCCGTTGGGCGGACTGAAGCTTTCTTT.

V gene TRBV23-1 combines with J gene TRBJ2-2; TRBD1 might be the D (5 bases). TRBV23-1 is an open reading frame whose function is uncertain. V lost 3 bases, J lost 5 bases, and 10 bases lay in between. CDR3 length equals 14 residues. The chain's CDR3 is CASSHDRPTGELFF. CDR3 nucleotide sequence: TGCGCCAGCAGTCACGACAGACCAACCGGGGAGCTGTTTTTT.

J is TRBJ1-3 and V is TRBV6-5; D not resolved. V lost 0 bases to trimming and J lost 0 bases, with 15 bases between them. This CDR3 has 18 residues. Germline CDR1 is MNHEY and CDR2 is SVGAGI. The CDR3, as DNA: TGTGCCAGCAGTTACTCGTGGAGCGGGATTAGCTCTGGAAACACCATATATTTT. Translating gives CASSYSWSGISSGNTIYF.

The sample holds many counts of this clonotype. The V and J genes are TRBV20-1 and TRBJ1-6; tentatively, D is TRBD1 (6 bases). V lost 0 bases, J lost 6 bases, and 6 bases lay in between. This CDR3 is built from 13 residues. Germline CDR1 reads DFQATT; CDR2 reads SNEGSKA (reference sequence). Written as DNA, the CDR3 is TGCAGTGCTAGAGACAGGGGTAATTCACCCCTCCACTTT. Residues: CSARDRGNSPLHF.

This chain joins TRBV18 and TRBJ2-3, with 10 bases that match TRBD2. V shed 5 bases, J shed 7 bases, and the junction held 12 bases outside the gene matches. Per germline, CDR1 KGHSH and CDR2 LQKENI. The CDR3 sequence is 16 residues long. In nucleotides, the CDR3 is TGTGCCAGCTCAGAAGCCAGCGGGGGGGCTTCAAATACGCAGTATTTT. Translation gives CASSEASGGASNTQYF.

This clonotype was detected ten times or more. The CDR3 DNA reads as TGTGCCAGCAGCCTCCCATGGAGGACAGATACGCAGTATTTT. Its protein product is CASSLPWRTDTQYF. The rearrangement uses TRBV7-6 and TRBJ2-3; perhaps TRBD2 as D (5 bases). Germline V lookup: CDR1 SGHVS, CDR2 FNYEAQ. The V and J ends lost 5 bases and 3 bases respectively, with 12 bases between them. There are 14 residues in the CDR3.

This clonotype was detected ten times or more. The chain links TRBV7-2 to TRBJ2-2, with 8 nucleotides matching TRBD2. The V gene end was trimmed by 6 bases and the J gene end by 0 bases; junction bases not matched to a gene: 6. The germline CDR1 and CDR2 sequences are SGHTA and FQGNSA. The CDR3 has 16 amino acids. CDR3 DNA sequence: TGTGCCAGCAGGCCTCCGGGACTAGCGAACACCGGGGAGCTGTTTTTT. It translates to CASRPPGLANTGELFF.

The chain combines TRBV28 with TRBJ1-5; no clear D gene. V lost 3 bases to trimming and J lost 3 bases, with 9 bases between them. There are 14 residues in the CDR3. Germline-derived CDR1 and CDR2 are MDHEN and SYDVKM. The CDR3 here is CASSFRDPNQPQHF. DNA for the CDR3: TGTGCCAGCAGTTTCCGGGATCCCAATCAGCCCCAGCATTTT.

The chain has TRBV5-1 and TRBJ2-2; D tentatively reads TRBD1 or TRBD2 (5 bases each). There are 16 residues in the CDR3. Germline loops: CDR1 SGHRS, CDR2 YFSETQ. V lost 4 bases to trimming and J lost 6 bases, with 19 bases between them. CDR3 DNA sequence: TGCGCCAGCAGCCTGGACACCCTACGAGGGTCCGGGGAGCTGTTTTTT. Encoded protein: CASSLDTLRGSGELFF.

In this sample, this clonotype turned up a few times. The chain links TRBV4-3 to TRBJ2-5, with 9 bases that match TRBD2. There are 16 residues in the CDR3. V lost 4 bases, J lost 2 bases, and 8 bases stayed unmatched. CDR1 LGHNA and CDR2 YSLEER come from the germline V gene. The CDR3 DNA reads as TGCGCCAGCAGCCGGGGACAGACTAGCGGACAAGAGACCCAGTACTTC. Encoded protein: CASSRGQTSGQETQYF.

V is TRBV28 and J is TRBJ2-7, with 11 bases lining up with TRBD2. Germline V gene sequence: CDR1 MDHEN, CDR2 SYDVKM. The V gene end was trimmed by 6 bases and the J gene end by 2 bases; junction bases not matched to a gene: 6. The CDR3 spans 15 residues. In DNA, the CDR3 is TGTGCCAGCAGCATCATAGCGGGGGGGGCCTACGAGCAGTACGTC. This translates into CASSIIAGGAYEQYV.

This clonotype was observed a few times. The chain couples TRBV20-1 to TRBJ2-5; possible D gene TRBD1, 5 bases. From germline, CDR1 is DFQATT and CDR2 SNEGSKA (reference sequence). The V and J ends lost 3 bases and 5 bases respectively, with 10 bases between them. The CDR3 runs to 12 residues. Here the CDR3 DNA reads TGCAGTGCTAGCAGGGTCTTTGAGACCCAGTACTTC. It specifies CSASRVFETQYF.

The chain combines TRBV5-6 with TRBJ1-2; 7 bases match TRBD1. The CDR3 is 14 amino acids. Germline V CDR1 and CDR2: SGHDT, YYEEEE. The V segment lost 4 bases and the J segment 2 bases; nucleotides outside the gene matches: 5. CDR3 coding DNA: TGTGCCAGCAGCGGGGGACAGTTCAACTATGGCTACACCTTC. It codes for CASSGGQFNYGYTF.

This clonotype was detected a few times. J is TRBJ2-2 and V is TRBV4-1; D is perhaps TRBD1 or TRBD2 (5 bases each). The CDR3 totals 14 residues. V lost 6 bases to trimming and J lost 0 bases, with 8 bases between them. The germline V gene encodes CDR1 MGHRA and CDR2 YSYEKL. For the CDR3, the DNA is TGCGCCAGCAGGAGGGACCCGAACACCGGGGAGCTGTTTTTT. It codes for CASRRDPNTGELFF.

This chain links TRBV30 with TRBJ1-2; D not resolved. Germline lookup yields CDR1 GTSNPN and CDR2 SVGIG (reference sequence). V was trimmed by 5 bases and J by 10 bases, leaving 14 bases between them. The CDR3 runs 11 residues. CDR3 coding DNA: TGTGCCTGGGTTAATGTGGGAGACTACACCTTC. Translated, it gives CAWVNVGDYTF. The full variable domain, completed using reference TRBV30 and TRBJ1-2, is SQTIHQWPATLVQPVGSPLSLECTVEGTSNPNLYWYRQAAGRGLQLLFYSVGIGQISSEVPQNLSASRPQDRQFILSSKKLLLSDSGFYLCAWVNVGDYTFGSGTRLTVV.

The chain combines TRBV6-6 with TRBJ2-3; D is unclear. The germline gives CDR1 MNHNY, CDR2 SVGAGI (reference sequence). The CDR3 is 11 residues long. The V end lost 4 bases, the J end lost 7 bases, and 6 bases lay between the germline ends. CDR3 in DNA: TGTGCCAGCAGTTGGAGTTATACGCAGTATTTT. It specifies CASSWSYTQYF.

This clonotype was recorded at least ten times. The V gene is TRBV29-1, the J gene TRBJ2-5; the match to TRBD2 covers 11 bases. Germline trimming cut 5 bases from V and 1 base from J; bases unmatched to any gene: 9. Germline lookup yields CDR1 SQVTM and CDR2 ANQGSEA. The CDR3 runs 16 residues. Here the CDR3 DNA reads TGCAGCGTTCGTCCCTACCTAGCGGGGGGCCAAGAGACCCAGTACTTC. This translates into CSVRPYLAGGQETQYF.

Ten or more counts support this clonotype. The chain joins TRBV3-2 to TRBJ2-1; the D call in the table, TRBD2, was not verified against the DNA. TRBV3-2 is an annotated pseudogene. CDR3 length: 18 amino acids. The CDR3: CASSQEERGAIPANEQFF. CDR3 DNA sequence: TGTGCCAGCAGCCAAGAAGAGCGGGGGGCCATTCCCGCCAATGAGCAGTTCTTC.

The chain is built from TRBV7-2 and TRBJ1-5, with TRBD1 matching 9 bases. V was clipped by 5 bases and J by 2 bases; unmatched bases: 13. The CDR3 loop spans 18 amino acids. CDR1 is SGHTA, CDR2 FQGNSA, per germline. CDR3 in amino acids: CASSITGTGWIGNQPQHF. CDR3 bases: TGTGCCAGCAGCATTACCGGGACAGGGTGGATAGGCAATCAGCCCCAGCATTTT.

This clonotype was seen more than once but under ten times. The chain links TRBV15 to TRBJ2-2, with 8 bases aligning to TRBD1. Germline lookup yields CDR1 LNHNV and CDR2 YYDKDF (reference sequence). V shed 5 bases and J 3 bases; nucleotides not matched to a gene: 5. This CDR3 has 15 amino acids. CDR3 loop: CATSGDRIDTGELFF. The CDR3 DNA sequence: TGTGCCACCAGCGGGGACAGGATAGACACCGGGGAGCTGTTTTTT.

J is TRBJ2-1 and V is TRBV11-2; D is ambiguous. Trimming took off 4 bases at V and 4 bases at J, with 14 bases between the two ends. CDR3 length: 15 residues. Germline CDR1 and CDR2: SGHAT and FQNNGV. Here the CDR3 DNA reads TGTGCCAGCAGCTCCCCGATGGGCAGGTACAATGAGCAGTTCTTC. It yields the protein CASSSPMGRYNEQFF.

This clonotype was picked up a small number of times. The rearrangement uses TRBV7-9 and TRBJ2-5; D possibly corresponds to TRBD1 (5 bases). V lost 3 bases and J lost 1, with 9 bases in between. The V gene's germline CDR1 is SEHNR and CDR2 FQNEAQ (reference sequence). The CDR3 is made up of 14 amino acids. The CDR3 DNA reads as TGTGCCAGCAGCTTGCAGGACATCCAAGAGACCCAGTACTTC. Residues: CASSLQDIQETQYF. The full variable domain, its missing parts supplied by reference TRBV7-9 and TRBJ2-5, is DTGVSQNPRHKITKRGQNVTFRCDPISEHNRLYWYRQTLGQGPEFLTYFQNEAQLEKSRLLSDRFSAERPKGSFSTLEIQRTEQGDSAMYLCASSLQDIQETQYFGPGTRLLVL.

The chain employs TRBV6-2 or TRBV6-3 and TRBJ2-1; no firm D call. The CDR3 sequence is 12 residues long. V lost 8 bases and J 6 bases, leaving 11 bases between the germline ends. Germline CDR1 MNHEY, CDR2 SVGEGT. CDR3 protein: CASCGITNEQFF. The CDR3 DNA sequence: TGTGCCAGCTGCGGCATCACCAATGAGCAGTTCTTC.

J is TRBJ2-3 and V is TRBV20-1; 8 bases match TRBD2. The CDR3 contains 15 residues. Germline V gives CDR1 DFQATT, CDR2 SNEGSKA (reference sequence). The junction had 7 bases not matched to a gene; V was cut back by 3 bases and J by 2 bases. CDR3 sequence (DNA): TGCAGTGCTAGTGGGCGGGGGGCCCTCACAGATACGCAGTATTTT. This codes for CSASGRGALTDTQYF.

Details on this clonotype: A read error may produce the germline difference seen at one junction end. The rearrangement links TRBV9 to TRBJ2-1, with 10 positions matching TRBD2. From germline, CDR1 is SGDLS and CDR2 YYNGEE. The CDR3 spans 15 residues. The CDR3 bases are TGTGCCAGCAGCTCACGGGGACTAGCGTACAATGAACAGTTCTTC. Translated, it gives CASSSRGLAYNEQFF. Complete variable domain (other parts from reference TRBV9 and TRBJ2-1): DSGVTQTPKHLITATGQRVTLRCSPRSGDLSVYWYQQSLDQGLQFLIQYYNGEERAKGNILERFSAQQFPDLHSELNLSSLELGDSALYFCASSSRGLAYNEQFFGPGTRLTVL.